The 16 T cell receptor beta chains in this list originate from one sample, sequenced in a study of blood T cell repertoires in COVID-19. Assay used: immunoSEQ multiplex PCR; TCRdb lists only in-frame clones, some missing. This sample has a few hundred thousand clones, with around 91% found just once. The specimen sequenced was PBMCs or T cells enriched from blood (not recorded which). These receptors all stem from a woman between 18 and 30 years old with acute COVID-19.

In DNA, the CDR3 is TGTGCCAGCTCGACCGGGAGGGTGGACACTGAAGCTTTCTTT. It encodes CASSTGRVDTEAFF. V is TRBV18 and J is TRBJ1-1; no clear D. Deletions cut 6 bases from V and 3 bases from J, with 14 bases between. Looked up from germline, CDR1 is KGHSH and CDR2 is LQKENI. The CDR3 has 14 residues.

V usage is TRBV7-3 and J usage is TRBJ2-1, with TRBD2 as a possible D gene (5 bases). This CDR3 region has 16 residues. CDR1 and CDR2 (germline): SGHTA, FQGTGA. The ends were cut back, 1 base at V and 0 bases at J, with 10 bases in the middle. DNA of the CDR3: TGTGCCAGCAGCTTAATCGGCGGGCACTCCTACAATGAGCAGTTCTTC. Translation: CASSLIGGHSYNEQFF.

The chain is built from TRBV5-1 and TRBJ2-1; 8 bases line up with TRBD2. The CDR3 has 17 amino acids. The V gene end was trimmed by 0 bases and the J gene end by 6 bases; junction bases not matched to a gene: 11. The germline CDR1 and CDR2 sequences are SGHRS and YFSETQ. CDR3 residues: CASSLDPTSGVGNEQFF. CDR3 sequence (DNA): TGCGCCAGCAGCTTGGACCCAACTAGCGGAGTCGGCAATGAGCAGTTCTTC.

Only one count was recorded for this clone. CDR3 DNA: TGTGCCAGTAGTGCTGGGCCAGAACGAGCAGATACGCAGTATTTT. Translation: CASSAGPERADTQYF. The V gene is TRBV19, the J gene TRBJ2-3; D is ambiguous. The V gene lost 5 bases and the J gene lost 4 bases, with 16 bases spanning the gap. Per germline, CDR1 LNHDA and CDR2 SQIVND (reference sequence). This CDR3 spans 15 amino acids. The full variable domain, rest sourced from reference TRBV19 and TRBJ2-3, is DGGITQSPKYLFRKEGQNVTLSCEQNLNHDAMYWYRQDPGQGLRLIYYSQIVNDFQKGDIAEGYSVSREKKESFPLTVTSAQKNPTAFYLCASSAGPERADTQYFGPGTRLTVL.

The genes are TRBV24-1 and TRBJ2-5, with D maybe TRBD1 (6 bases). The CDR3 length is 16 residues. V lost 5 bases, J lost 0 bases, and 15 bases lay in between. Per the germline V gene, CDR1 is KGHDR and CDR2 is SFDVKD. CDR3 loop: CATSALSRTDQETQYF. CDR3 DNA sequence: TGTGCCACCAGTGCCCTATCCCGGACAGACCAAGAGACCCAGTACTTC.

This rearrangement joins TRBV7-3 to TRBJ2-2, with D perhaps matching TRBD1 (6 bases). Germline V gene sequence: CDR1 SGHTA, CDR2 FQGTGA. V was trimmed by 5 bases and J by 1 base, leaving 14 bases between them. CDR3 length: 16 amino acids. The CDR3 DNA follows: TGTGCCAGCAGCCTGTGGACAGACAGGAACACCGGGGAGCTGTTTTTT. Protein: CASSLWTDRNTGELFF. Looking up the rest from reference TRBV7-3 and TRBJ2-2 gives the full variable domain: GAGVSQTPSNKVTEKGKYVELRCDPISGHTALYWYRQSLGQGPEFLIYFQGTGAADDSGLPNDRFFAVRPEGSVSTLKIQRTERGDSAVYLCASSLWTDRNTGELFFGEGSRLTVL.

The genes are TRBV19 and TRBJ1-6, with D hard to call. The V gene's germline CDR1 is LNHDA and CDR2 SQIVND (reference sequence). The V end lost 5 bases, the J end lost 6 bases, and 17 bases lay between the germline ends. The CDR3 consists of 16 residues. The CDR3 region has the DNA TGTGCCAGTAGTTTCGGAGGACTCCCTCTTAATTCACCCCTCCACTTT. Protein: CASSFGGLPLNSPLHF. The full variable domain, completed using reference TRBV19 and TRBJ1-6, is DGGITQSPKYLFRKEGQNVTLSCEQNLNHDAMYWYRQDPGQGLRLIYYSQIVNDFQKGDIAEGYSVSREKKESFPLTVTSAQKNPTAFYLCASSFGGLPLNSPLHFGNGTRLTVT.

V usage is TRBV24-1 and J usage is TRBJ1-1; D is unresolved. Looked up from germline, CDR1 is KGHDR and CDR2 is SFDVKD. V dropped 3 bases and J dropped 3 bases, with 7 bases sitting between them. This CDR3 comprises 13 residues. The CDR3 loop is CATSDPRDTEAFF. CDR3 nucleotide sequence: TGTGCCACCAGTGATCCGAGGGACACTGAAGCTTTCTTT.

The chain carries TRBV6-2 or TRBV6-3 and TRBJ2-7; 7 positions match TRBD1. Germline CDR1 MNHEY, CDR2 SVGEGT. Trimming removed 5 bases from V and 2 bases from J; junction bases left unmatched: 3. The CDR3 contains 13 residues. For the CDR3, the DNA is TGTGCCAGCAGTCGGGACAGTCCCTACGAGCAGTACTTC. Amino acid sequence: CASSRDSPYEQYF.

The gene calls are TRBV29-1 and TRBJ1-2; 10 nucleotides align to TRBD1. Germline lookup yields CDR1 SQVTM and CDR2 ANQGSEA. The V segment lost 7 bases and the J segment 4 bases; nucleotides outside the gene matches: 6. This CDR3 has 13 residues. The CDR3 DNA follows: TGCAGCGCCCTGACAGGGGGCGCCTATGGCTACACCTTC. Amino acids: CSALTGGAYGYTF.

The chain carries TRBV6-5 and TRBJ2-7; the D gene is possibly TRBD2 (7 bases). Trimming shortened V by 7 bases and J by 3 bases, and 16 bases separated the two germline ends. This CDR3 contains 14 residues. Looked up from germline, CDR1 is MNHEY and CDR2 is SVGAGI. The CDR3 DNA sequence: TGTGCCAGCACAAGGGAGGGGGGTCTCTACGAGCAGTACTTC. As protein: CASTREGGLYEQYF.

This chain connects TRBV14 to TRBJ2-1; 10 nucleotides align to TRBD2. Looked up from germline, CDR1 is SGHDN and CDR2 is FVKESK. The CDR3 is 17 residues long. The V segment lost 1 base and the J segment 4 bases; nucleotides outside the gene matches: 7. CDR3 nucleotides: TGTGCCAGCAGCCAAGGGAAGCTAGCGGGAGTTTACAATGAGCAGTTCTTC. Protein: CASSQGKLAGVYNEQFF.

A single count supports this clone. The chain couples TRBV25-1 to TRBJ1-4; D possibly corresponds to TRBD1 (6 bases). The CDR3 runs 14 residues. V was pared by 2 bases and J by 6 bases, with 10 bases between. CDR1 is MGHDK and CDR2 is SYGVNS in the germline V gene. The CDR3 region has the DNA TGTGCCAGCAGTGAAGGGGGCAAGCATGAAAAACTGTTTTTT. Its protein is CASSEGGKHEKLFF.

This chain joins TRBV5-1 and TRBJ2-3; TRBD2 matches at 9 bases. The CDR3 consists of 15 residues. CDR1 SGHRS and CDR2 YFSETQ come from the germline V gene. Trimming removed 4 bases from V and 0 bases from J; junction bases left unmatched: 3. CDR3 loop: CASSLAGPSTDTQYF. The CDR3 DNA reads as TGCGCCAGCAGCCTAGCGGGACCTAGCACAGATACGCAGTATTTT.

CDR3 DNA sequence: TGTGCCAGCAGCCCGAATGCAGGGGGAATCATGAACACTGAAGCTTTCTTT. This translates into CASSPNAGGIMNTEAFF. V and J are TRBV9 and TRBJ1-1; 7 bases are a match to TRBD1. The CDR3 covers 17 residues. The V gene's germline CDR1 is SGDLS and CDR2 YYNGEE. With 4 bases clipped from V and 0 bases from J, the junction kept 12 bases outside the gene matches.

The chain combines TRBV19 with TRBJ1-1; D remains ambiguous. CDR3 size: 12 residues. Trimming took 3 bases from V and 8 from J, leaving 10 bases between them. Germline CDR1 reads LNHDA; CDR2 reads SQIVND (reference sequence). DNA of the CDR3: TGTGCCAGTAGTATGTATGGCGGGGAAGCTTTCTTT. Its protein is CASSMYGGEAFF.